The T cell receptor beta chain under discussion was sequenced for a study of T-cell memory formation after mild COVID-19. Findings of the study overall: Later expanders leaned toward CD4+, whereas clones contracting from day 15 to 85 were balanced CD4/CD8. Contracting CD4+ clones lay largely in CM and EM, with CD8+ ones residing in EMRA. That cross-reactive memory joined was suggested by some responding clones appearing in pre-infection memory.

Comment on this clonotype: Antigen specificity is unknown.

5'RACE with constant-segment primers built TCRalpha and TCRbeta cDNA libraries with UMIs. From the 5' RACE reads, TCRdb called clonotypes with MiXCR, one entry per CDR3 protein. In the table there are approximately 200,000 distinct CDR3 sequences, 16% of which are singletons. Looked up from germline, CDR1 is SGHAT and CDR2 is FQNNGV. The CDR3 has 16 residues. Trimming cost V 0 bases and J 2 bases, with 10 bases left between them. The sequence came from an adult woman who had mild COVID-19 (a few samples of this study predate the infection). Cell type and time point are not known. Sequenced material: PBMCs or a T cell subset sorted from them (not recorded which). The chain couples TRBV11-2 to TRBJ2-2; D call uncertain. The CDR3 DNA reads TGTGCCAGCAGCTTAGATCGGCCCCCAAACACCGGGGAGCTGTTTTTT. Translating gives CASSLDRPPNTGELFF.